This record covers a single T cell receptor (beta chain). Profiling relied on immunoSEQ multiplex PCR, and the TCRdb table lists in-frame clones only, not all of them. The sample has some 58,000 clones, approximately 96% seen once. Unmatched junction bases numbered 4, after V lost 4 bases and J lost 0 bases. This CDR3 is 16 amino acids long. Germline-derived CDR1 and CDR2 are SGDLS and YYNGEE. The data belong to a study of T cell changes during pregnancy in multiple sclerosis. This sequence was found in a female donor with multiple sclerosis, enrolled in a pregnancy study. The chain is built from TRBV9 and TRBJ2-2, with 9 nucleotides matching TRBD1. Specimen: CD8+ T cells from peripheral blood mononuclear cells, collected after pregnancy. CDR3 sequence: CASSTTGGPNTGELFF. The CDR3 DNA follows: TGTGCCAGCAGCACAACAGGGGGCCCGAACACCGGGGAGCTGTTTTTT. Combining the CDR3 with reference TRBV9 and TRBJ2-2 gives the whole variable domain DSGVTQTPKHLITATGQRVTLRCSPRSGDLSVYWYQQSLDQGLQFLIQYYNGEERAKGNILERFSAQQFPDLHSELNLSSLELGDSALYFCASSTTGGPNTGELFFGEGSRLTVL.